This TCR beta chain was identified during a study of blood T cell repertoires in COVID-19. About the research overall: T cells, B-cell-depleted T cells, or PBMCs provided the cDNA or gDNA that served as material.

Original processing methods: For nucleated cells, counts were estimated from reference gene primer amplification. TCRdb keeps only in-frame clones here, not all; method: immunoSEQ multiplex PCR. V, J and clone size derive from that table, while D and trimming were established from the DNA sequence. The sample shows about 220,000 clones, roughly 82% of them seen only once. Germline assignment: CDR1 MGHRA and CDR2 YSYEKL. CDR3 length equals 15 residues. The V and J ends lost 6 bases and 3 bases, in that order; junction bases with no gene match: 7. The sequenced material came from peripheral blood. The receptor was derived from a man aged 45-65 years with active or convalescent COVID-19. This chain connects TRBV4-1 to TRBJ1-4; 7 bases are a match to TRBD1. CDR3 nucleotide sequence: TGCGCCAGCAGACCCACAGGGGCAGCTAATGAAAAACTGTTTTTT. Translating it yields CASRPTGAANEKLFF.